This T cell receptor beta chain stems from a study of T cell responses to AZD1222 COVID-19 vaccine. Study in general: Recipients boosted at about 4 weeks or about 12 weeks are pooled.

Study results and limitations: Repertoire collection took place solely once the T cell response had peaked. Baseline seropositivity occurred in only a handful of AZD1222 recipients. Possibly, clonal diversity was underestimated; donors were largely white British and included more females.

CDR1 is SGDLS and CDR2 is YYNGEE in the germline V gene. CDR3 length: 14 amino acids. Trimming removed 2 bases from V and 3 bases from J, with 11 bases in between. The repertoire was sequenced with immunoSEQ multiplex PCR; TCRdb's copy has only in-frame clones and lacks some. The sample contains about 120,000 clones, around 92% of which appear only once. This clone was seen just once. The antigen remains undetermined. The sequencing used peripheral blood, collected on day 0 of AZD1222 vaccination. The sequence came from an adult in good health. V usage is TRBV9 and J usage is TRBJ1-1, with D possibly matching TRBD1 (5 bases). The CDR3 DNA sequence: TGTGCCAGCAGCGTGGGGGGTAAGGACACTGAAGCTTTCTTT. Translating gives CASSVGGKDTEAFF.